The 2 T cell receptor beta chains below were found in one sample sequenced in a study of regulatory T cells in long-lasting Graves disease. Through Arm-PCR of CDR3 regions and iRepertoire HTBI primers, TCR beta libraries were built. MiXCR, applied by TCRdb to the multiplex PCR reads, yields one record per CDR3 protein. This sample has roughly 520,000 distinct CDR3 sequences; around 12% occur once, and the top ten carry around 9.3%. The time point denotes: newly diagnosed GD, antithyroid drugs for less than 3 months. RNA from PBMCs was the source of the TCR library. This sample also appeared in a second study, on T cells in Graves' hyperthyroidism and ophthalmopathy.

This material consisted of peripheral blood mononuclear cells (PBMCs), taken at new diagnosis, from a patient treated with antithyroid drugs. These receptors were obtained from a woman aged 30 to 39 with Graves disease.

This clonotype came up a few times. V and J are TRBV7-2 and TRBJ2-5; 7 nucleotides align to TRBD1. Germline CDR1 is SGHTA and CDR2 is FQGNSA. V dropped 4 bases and J dropped 5; count of bases not matched to a gene: 13. The CDR3 loop spans 16 amino acids. The CDR3 spells CASSSSQGQRGETQYF. The CDR3 region has the DNA TGTGCCAGCAGCTCTTCCCAGGGACAGCGAGGGGAGACCCAGTACTTC.

This clonotype was picked up many times. The V gene is TRBV19, the J gene TRBJ1-1, with D tentatively TRBD1 (5 bases). The germline V gene has CDR1 LNHDA and CDR2 SQIVND (reference sequence). The CDR3 consists of 16 residues. The V gene lost 5 bases and the J gene lost 6 bases, with 22 bases spanning the gap. The chain's CDR3 is CASSPHQGFRGAEAFF. The CDR3 DNA is TGTGCCAGTAGTCCTCACCAGGGATTTCGGGGCGCTGAAGCTTTCTTT.